Described below is a single T cell receptor (beta chain) sequence and its context. The sample carries other DNA sequences with the same CDR3. CDR1 and CDR2 (germline): KGHSH, LQKENI. This CDR3 comprises 14 residues. The V gene end was trimmed by 3 bases and the J gene end by 0 bases; junction bases not matched to a gene: 1. Here immunoSEQ multiplex PCR was the method, and the copy in TCRdb shows in-frame clones only, minus some. The table lists 130,000 to 150,000 clones, just under 95% of them singletons. This sample is drawn from a study of control samples from healthy donors and cancer patients. Sequencing was carried out using PBMCs. The chain carries TRBV18 and TRBJ2-7; the match to TRBD1 covers 8 bases. The sequence was collected from a man in his 60s with colorectal cancer. CDR3 loop: CASSPGQGSYEQYF. CDR3 DNA sequence: TGTGCCAGCTCACCCGGACAGGGCTCCTACGAGCAGTACTTC. Variable domain in full (rest from reference TRBV18 and TRBJ2-7): NAGVMQNPRHLVRRRGQEARLRCSPMKGHSHVYWYRQLPEEGLKFMVYLQKENIIDESGMPKERFSAEFPKEGPSILRIQQVVRGDSAAYFCASSPGQGSYEQYFGPGTRLTVT.